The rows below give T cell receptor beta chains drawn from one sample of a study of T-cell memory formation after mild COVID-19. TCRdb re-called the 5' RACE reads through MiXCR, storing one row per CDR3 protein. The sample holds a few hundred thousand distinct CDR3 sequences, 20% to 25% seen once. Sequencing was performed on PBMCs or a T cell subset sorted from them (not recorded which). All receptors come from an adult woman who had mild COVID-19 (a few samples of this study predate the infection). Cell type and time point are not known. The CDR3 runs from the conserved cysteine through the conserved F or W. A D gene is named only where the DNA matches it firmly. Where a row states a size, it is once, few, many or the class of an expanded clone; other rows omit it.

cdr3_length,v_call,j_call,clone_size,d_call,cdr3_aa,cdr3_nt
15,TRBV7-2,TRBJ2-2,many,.,CASSSRGANTGELFF,TGTGCCAGCAGCTCGAGGGGTGCGAACACCGGGGAGCTGTTTTTT
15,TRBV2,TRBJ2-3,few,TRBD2,CASSGGLVGTDTQYF,TGTGCCAGCAGCGGAGGACTAGTTGGCACAGATACGCAGTATTTT
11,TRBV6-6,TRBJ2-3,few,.,CASRSVDTQYF,TGTGCCAGCAGAAGCGTTGATACGCAGTATTTT
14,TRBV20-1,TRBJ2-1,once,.,CSANRARTYNEQFF,TGCAGTGCCAATAGGGCGAGAACATACAATGAGCAGTTCTTC
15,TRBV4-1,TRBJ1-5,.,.,CASSQEGQVNQPQHF,TGCGCCAGCAGCCAAGAGGGGCAGGTAAATCAGCCCCAGCATTTT
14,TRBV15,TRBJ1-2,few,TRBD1,CATSERDRADGYTF,TGTGCCACCAGCGAACGGGACAGGGCGGATGGCTACACCTTC
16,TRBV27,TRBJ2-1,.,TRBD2,CASSPLIGLAGNEQFF,TGTGCCAGCAGTCCACTCATTGGGCTAGCGGGAAATGAGCAGTTCTTC
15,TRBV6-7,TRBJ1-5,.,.,CASSLWTGQGQPQHF,TGTGCCAGCAGCCTTTGGACGGGTCAGGGTCAGCCCCAGCATTTT
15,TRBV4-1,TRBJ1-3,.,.,CASSQEDRIENTIYF,TGCGCCAGCAGCCAAGAAGACAGGATAGAAAACACCATATATTTT
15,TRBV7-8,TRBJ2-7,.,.,CASSSPGGYSYEQYF,TGTGCCAGCAGCTCCCCGGGGGGCTACTCCTACGAGCAGTACTTC
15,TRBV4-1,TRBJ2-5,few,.,CASSQDQPRRETQYF,TGCGCCAGCAGCCAAGATCAACCCCGACGGGAGACCCAGTACTTC
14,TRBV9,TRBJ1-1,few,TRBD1,CASSEEGAGTEAFF,TGTGCCAGCAGCGAGGAGGGGGCTGGCACTGAAGCTTTCTTT
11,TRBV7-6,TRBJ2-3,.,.,CASSLVPRRYF,TGTGCCAGCAGCTTAGTCCCGCGGCGGTATTTT
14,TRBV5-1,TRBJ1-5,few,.,CASSLGGMGQPQHF,TGCGCCAGCAGCTTAGGGGGAATGGGTCAGCCCCAGCATTTT
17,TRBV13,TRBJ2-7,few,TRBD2,CASSLGVSGSYSHEQYF,TGTGCCAGCAGCTTGGGGGTGAGCGGGAGTTACTCCCACGAGCAGTACTTC
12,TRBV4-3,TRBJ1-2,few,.,CASSLDSRGATF,TGCGCCAGCAGCCTCGACTCTCGGGGAGCCACCTTC
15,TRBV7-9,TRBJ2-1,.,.,CASSLAGASYNEQFF,TGTGCCAGCAGCTTAGCAGGGGCCTCCTACAATGAGCAGTTCTTC
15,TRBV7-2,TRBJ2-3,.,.,CASSPWTVFPDTQYF,TGTGCCAGCAGCCCCTGGACCGTCTTCCCAGATACGCAGTATTTT
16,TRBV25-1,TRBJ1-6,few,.,CASSETGGPWDSPLHF,TGTGCCAGCAGTGAGACAGGAGGGCCTTGGGATTCACCCCTCCACTTT
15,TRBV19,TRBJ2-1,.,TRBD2,CASSRLAGQGNEQFF,TGTGCCAGTAGCAGACTAGCGGGCCAAGGGAATGAGCAGTTCTTC
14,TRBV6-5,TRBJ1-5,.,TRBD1,CASSYGTGIEPQHF,TGTGCCAGCAGTTACGGGACAGGGATTGAGCCCCAGCATTTT
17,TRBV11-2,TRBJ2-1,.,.,CASSPFPGPGSYNEQFF,TGTGCCAGCAGCCCTTTCCCGGGACCAGGCTCCTACAATGAGCAGTTCTTC
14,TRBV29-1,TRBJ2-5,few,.,CSALQGRGAGAQYF,TGCAGCGCTCTACAGGGGAGGGGTGCAGGGGCCCAGTACTTC
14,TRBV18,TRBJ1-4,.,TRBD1,CASSHGQGSEKLFF,TGTGCCAGCTCCCACGGACAGGGAAGTGAAAAACTGTTTTTT
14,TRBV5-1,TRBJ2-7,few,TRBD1,CASSFEGQTYEQYF,TGCGCCAGCAGCTTCGAGGGACAGACCTACGAGCAGTACTTC
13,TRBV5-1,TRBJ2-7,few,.,CASSLARYYEQYF,TGCGCCAGCAGCTTGGCCAGATACTACGAGCAGTACTTC
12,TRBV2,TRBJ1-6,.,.,CATGQRNSPLHF,TGTGCCACAGGACAGAGAAATTCACCCCTCCACTTT
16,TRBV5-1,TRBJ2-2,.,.,CASSLSSRGPSGELFF,TGCGCCAGCAGCCTCTCATCCAGGGGACCCTCCGGGGAGCTGTTTTTT
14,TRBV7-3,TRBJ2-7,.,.,CASSTLGSSYEQYF,TGTGCCAGCAGCACGCTAGGCAGCTCCTACGAGCAGTACTTC
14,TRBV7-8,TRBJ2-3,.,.,CASSPDFGTDTQYF,TGTGCCAGCAGCCCAGACTTCGGCACAGATACGCAGTATTTT
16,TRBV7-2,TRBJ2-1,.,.,CASSLVQGFFYNEQFF,TGTGCCAGCAGCTTAGTACAGGGTTTCTTCTACAATGAGCAGTTCTTC
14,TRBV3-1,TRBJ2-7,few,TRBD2,CASSHGLALVEQYF,TGTGCCAGCAGCCACGGACTAGCACTAGTCGAGCAGTACTTC
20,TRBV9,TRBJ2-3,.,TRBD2,CASSVDPFPLTSGSTDTQYF,TGTGCCAGCAGCGTAGACCCCTTCCCCCTCACTAGCGGGAGCACAGATACGCAGTATTTT
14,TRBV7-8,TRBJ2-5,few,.,CASSPRRVQETQYF,TGTGCCAGCAGCCCGCGACGGGTCCAAGAGACCCAGTACTTC
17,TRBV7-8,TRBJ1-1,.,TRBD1,CASSLGPTGEMNTEAFF,TGTGCCAGCAGCTTAGGGCCGACAGGGGAAATGAACACTGAAGCTTTCTTT
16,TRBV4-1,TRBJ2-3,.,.,CASSHPSSERTDTQYF,TGCGCCAGCAGCCATCCTTCTAGCGAAAGGACAGATACGCAGTATTTT
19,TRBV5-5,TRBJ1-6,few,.,CASSPGLAGTDLRRSPLHF,TGTGCCAGCAGCCCTGGTTTGGCTGGGACGGACCTTAGGAGATCACCCCTCCACTTT
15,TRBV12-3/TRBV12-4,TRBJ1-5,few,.,CASSGQSRGNQPQHF,TGTGCCAGCAGTGGACAGTCAAGGGGGAATCAGCCCCAGCATTTT
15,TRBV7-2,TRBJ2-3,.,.,CASSLNTASTDTQYF,TGTGCCAGCAGCTTAAACACAGCTAGCACAGATACGCAGTATTTT
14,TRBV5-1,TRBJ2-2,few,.,CASSLAGADGELFF,TGCGCCAGCAGCTTGGCCGGGGCGGACGGGGAGCTGTTTTTT
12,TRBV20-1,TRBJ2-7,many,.,CSARGPAYEQYF,TGCAGTGCTAGAGGCCCAGCCTACGAGCAGTACTTC
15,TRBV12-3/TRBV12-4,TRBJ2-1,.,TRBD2,CASSFWTSDRGEQFF,TGTGCCAGCAGTTTCTGGACTAGCGATCGGGGTGAGCAGTTCTTC
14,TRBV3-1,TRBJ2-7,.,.,CASSPADGPYEQYF,TGTGCCAGCAGCCCCGCCGACGGGCCCTACGAGCAGTACTTC
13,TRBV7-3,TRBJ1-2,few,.,CASSGDRYYGYTF,TGTGCCAGCAGCGGTGACAGGTACTATGGCTACACCTTC
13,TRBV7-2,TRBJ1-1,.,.,CASTKYEDVEAFF,TGTGCCAGCACCAAATATGAGGACGTTGAAGCTTTCTTT
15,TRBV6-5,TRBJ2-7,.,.,CASQKTALPYYEQYF,TGTGCCAGTCAAAAAACAGCCTTGCCATACTACGAGCAGTACTTC
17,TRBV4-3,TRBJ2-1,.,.,CASSQVPLGSGSGEQFF,TGCGCCAGCAGCCAAGTTCCCCTGGGGTCGGGATCAGGTGAGCAGTTCTTC
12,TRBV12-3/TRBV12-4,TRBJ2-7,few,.,CASSGVPYEQYF,TGTGCCAGCAGTGGCGTGCCCTACGAGCAGTACTTC
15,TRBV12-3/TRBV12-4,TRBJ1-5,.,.,CASSYGGGGGQPQHF,TGTGCCAGCAGCTACGGGGGGGGAGGAGGTCAGCCCCAGCATTTT
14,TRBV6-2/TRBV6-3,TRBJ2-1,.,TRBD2,CASTVSGRYNEQFF,TGTGCCAGCACTGTCAGCGGGAGGTACAATGAGCAGTTCTTC
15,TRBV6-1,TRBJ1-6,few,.,CASSATFLRDSPLHF,TGTGCCAGCAGTGCCACTTTTCTCCGGGATTCACCCCTCCACTTT
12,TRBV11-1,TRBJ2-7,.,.,CASSFGVGEQYF,TGTGCCAGCAGCTTCGGGGTCGGCGAGCAGTACTTC
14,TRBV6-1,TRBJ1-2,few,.,CASSERAVNYGYTF,TGTGCCAGCAGTGAAAGAGCGGTAAACTATGGCTACACCTTC
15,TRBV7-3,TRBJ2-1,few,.,CASSLGGGFYNEQFF,TGTGCCAGCAGCTTAGGGGGTGGCTTTTACAATGAGCAGTTCTTC
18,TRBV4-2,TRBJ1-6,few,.,CASSQGVVVRDLNSPLHF,TGTGCCAGCAGCCAGGGAGTAGTCGTGAGGGATCTTAATTCACCCCTCCACTTT
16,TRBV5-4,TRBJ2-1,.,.,CASSLFTGVSYNEQFF,TGTGCCAGCAGCTTGTTTACGGGTGTCTCCTACAATGAGCAGTTCTTC